This T cell receptor (beta chain) emerged from a study of blood T cell repertoires in COVID-19. About the research overall: Samples of COVID-19 (acute and convalescent) were obtained from the United States, Italy and Spain. T cells, B-cell-depleted T cells, or PBMCs provided the cDNA or gDNA that served as material.

In the authors' workflow: Estimates of nucleated cell counts were drawn from the amplification of reference gene primers. Assay: immunoSEQ multiplex PCR; the TCRdb copy retains only in-frame clones and omits some. The DNA was the basis for D and trimming; V, J and clone size are from that table. The table records hundreds of thousands of clones, approximately 88% of them present only once. Germline assignment: CDR1 SGHTA and CDR2 FQGTGA. This CDR3 spans 13 amino acids. Trimming cost V 0 bases and J 8 bases, with 7 bases left between them. Seattle participants joined during active infection and were tracked over time.

The specimen sequenced was peripheral blood. The chain combines TRBV7-3 with TRBJ2-2; the D gene is possibly TRBD1 (5 bases). The receptor was derived from a woman aged 45 to 65 with COVID-19, enrolled during active disease. This CDR3 reads CASSLTQGGELFF. The CDR3 nucleotides are TGTGCCAGCAGCTTAACCCAGGGAGGGGAGCTGTTTTTT.